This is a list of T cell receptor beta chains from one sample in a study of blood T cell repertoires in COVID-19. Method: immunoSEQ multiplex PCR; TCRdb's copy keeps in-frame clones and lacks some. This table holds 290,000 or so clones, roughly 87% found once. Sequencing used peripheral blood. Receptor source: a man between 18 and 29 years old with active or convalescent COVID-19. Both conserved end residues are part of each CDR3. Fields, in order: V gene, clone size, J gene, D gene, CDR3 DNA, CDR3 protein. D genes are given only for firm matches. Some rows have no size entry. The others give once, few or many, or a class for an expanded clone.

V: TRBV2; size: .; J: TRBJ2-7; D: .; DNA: TGTGCCAGCAGCAAAACAGTGACATCCTACGAGCAGTACTTC; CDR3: CASSKTVTSYEQYF
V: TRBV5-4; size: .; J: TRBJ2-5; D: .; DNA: TGTGCCAGCACCCCACCGGGAACCCACCGCGGGACCCAGTACTTC; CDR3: CASTPPGTHRGTQYF
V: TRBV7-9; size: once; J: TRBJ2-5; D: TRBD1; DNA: TGTGCCAGCAGCGGACAGGGGAGGGAGACCCAGTACTTC; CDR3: CASSGQGRETQYF
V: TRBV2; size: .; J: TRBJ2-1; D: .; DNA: TGTGCCAGCAGTGCAGGTTACAATGAGCAGTTCTTC; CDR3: CASSAGYNEQFF
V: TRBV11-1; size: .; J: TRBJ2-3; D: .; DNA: TGTGCCAGCAGCTTGGCGGGTACGGGAGTGGGAGATACGCAGTATTTT; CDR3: CASSLAGTGVGDTQYF
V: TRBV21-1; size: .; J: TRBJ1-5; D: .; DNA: TGTGCCAGCAGCAAAGCGAAGGGGGATCAGCCCCAGCATTTT; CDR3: CASSKAKGDQPQHF
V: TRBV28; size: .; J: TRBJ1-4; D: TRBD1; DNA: TGTGCCAGCAGGCCCACAGGGGGAGATAATGAAAAACTGTTTTTT; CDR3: CASRPTGGDNEKLFF
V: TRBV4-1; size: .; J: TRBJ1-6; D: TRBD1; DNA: TGCGCCAGCAGCCCCCGGGACAGGGGTTATAATTCACCCCTCCACTTT; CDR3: CASSPRDRGYNSPLHF
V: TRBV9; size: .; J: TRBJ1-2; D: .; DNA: TGTGCCAGCAGCGTAGAACGGACGGGAAAGCTCGGGGGCTACACCTTC; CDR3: CASSVERTGKLGGYTF
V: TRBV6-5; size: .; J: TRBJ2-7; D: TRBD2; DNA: TGTGCCAGCAGTTACCATCTAGCGGACTCCTACGAGCAGTACTTC; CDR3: CASSYHLADSYEQYF